A selection of T cell receptor beta chains follows, all from one sample in a study of blood T cell repertoires in COVID-19. The table came from immunoSEQ multiplex PCR; TCRdb's copy has only in-frame clones and leaves some out. The sample has roughly 250,000 clones, about 90% seen once. The sample was PBMCs or T cells enriched from blood (not recorded which). These receptors came from a middle-aged woman who had been exposed to COVID-19. Both conserved end residues are part of each CDR3. D genes are given only for firm matches. Clone size, where shown, is once, few, many, or a class for clones that have expanded.

size	J	D	V	CDR3	DNA
.	TRBJ1-5	TRBD1	TRBV28	CASGTGGDGQPQHF	TGTGCCAGCGGGACAGGGGGCGATGGTCAGCCCCAGCATTTT
.	TRBJ2-2	.	TRBV4-3	CASSQAEYTGELFF	TGCGCCAGCAGCCAAGCGGAGTACACCGGGGAGCTGTTTTTT
.	TRBJ1-2	.	TRBV5-1	CASSSRAHISFNGYTF	TGCGCCAGCAGCTCCAGGGCCCACATTTCCTTCAATGGCTACACCTTC
.	TRBJ1-6	.	TRBV11-2	CASSLGVSGGRNNSPLHF	TGTGCCAGCAGCTTAGGCGTCTCGGGGGGACGGAACAATTCACCCCTCCACTTT
once	TRBJ1-4	TRBD1	TRBV30	CACSPGTGTTNEKLFF	TGTGCCTGTTCTCCCGGGACAGGGACAACTAATGAAAAACTGTTTTTT
once	TRBJ1-2	.	TRBV5-1	CASSLFLDYGYTF	TGTGCCAGCAGCTTGTTTCTAGACTATGGCTACACCTTC
.	TRBJ1-1	.	TRBV30	CAWVPLNTEAFF	TGTGCCTGGGTCCCCTTAAACACTGAAGCTTTCTTT
once	TRBJ1-2	.	TRBV5-1	CASSPGRDGRTYGYTF	TGCGCCAGCAGCCCCGGACGGGACGGGAGGACCTATGGCTACACCTTC
.	TRBJ2-2	TRBD2	TRBV7-9	CASSLLAVLTGELFF	TGTGCCAGCAGCTTACTAGCGGTCCTCACCGGGGAGCTGTTTTTT
.	TRBJ1-3	.	TRBV7-2	CASSWDTASGNTIYF	TGTGCCAGCAGCTGGGACACCGCCTCGGGAAACACCATATATTTT
.	TRBJ2-1	TRBD2	TRBV15	CATAAGGVGEQFF	TGTGCCACCGCGGCGGGAGGGGTCGGTGAGCAGTTCTTC
few	TRBJ1-1	TRBD1	TRBV18	CASSPLTGKTEAFF	TGTGCCAGCTCACCATTGACAGGGAAGACTGAAGCTTTCTTT
once	TRBJ1-2	.	TRBV10-3	CAISESGGAGWIGYTF	TGTGCCATCAGTGAGTCGGGCGGGGCAGGGTGGATTGGCTACACCTTC
.	TRBJ2-1	TRBD2	TRBV10-3	CAISPLKTLAGANEQFF	TGTGCCATCAGTCCTCTAAAGACCCTAGCGGGAGCCAATGAGCAGTTCTTC
once	TRBJ1-4	TRBD1	TRBV7-9	CASSLDREKLFF	TGTGCCAGCAGCTTGGACAGGGAAAAACTGTTTTTT
.	TRBJ1-1	.	TRBV20-1	CSALNTEAFF	TGCAGTGCTTTAAACACTGAAGCTTTCTTT
.	TRBJ1-5	.	TRBV19	CASRYSNQPQHF	TGTGCCAGTAGGTATAGCAATCAGCCCCAGCATTTT
.	TRBJ2-5	TRBD2	TRBV27	CASSLSPRGGRETQYF	TGTGCCAGCAGTTTATCTCCACGGGGGGGCCGGGAGACCCAGTACTTC
once	TRBJ1-5	TRBD1	TRBV5-5	CASSYLGTDSNQPQHF	TGTGCCAGCAGCTACCTAGGGACAGATAGCAATCAGCCCCAGCATTTT
.	TRBJ2-3	.	TRBV5-4	CASSLAGADTQYF	TGTGCCAGCAGCTTGGCCGGGGCAGATACGCAGTATTTT
.	TRBJ2-3	.	TRBV6-5	CASSHQLTQYF	TGTGCCAGCAGTCACCAACTTACGCAGTATTTT
.	TRBJ1-2	TRBD1	TRBV7-9	CASSDATDRANYGYTF	TGTGCCAGCAGCGACGCTACAGACAGGGCAAACTATGGCTACACCTTC
many	TRBJ2-7	TRBD1	TRBV4-1	CASRQHRQGSYEQYF	TGCGCCAGCAGACAGCACCGACAGGGATCCTACGAGCAGTACTTC
few	TRBJ2-2	.	TRBV3-1/TRBV3-2	CASSQVSAGSAGELFF	TGTGCCAGCAGCCAAGTTAGTGCGGGGTCAGCCGGGGAGCTGTTTTTT
.	TRBJ2-1	.	TRBV11-3	CASSLDQIQYNEQFF	TGTGCCAGCAGCTTAGATCAGATACAATACAATGAGCAGTTCTTC
.	TRBJ2-2	TRBD1	TRBV13	CASSSRSGQGVTGELFF	TGTGCCAGCAGCTCCCGTTCGGGACAGGGGGTAACCGGGGAGCTGTTTTTT
.	TRBJ1-4	TRBD1	TRBV4-2	CASSQGTGDNEKLFF	TGTGCCAGCAGCCAGGGGACAGGGGATAATGAAAAACTGTTTTTT
.	TRBJ2-1	.	TRBV11-3	CASTLLTQTKTYNEQFF	TGTGCCAGCACCCTTCTTACACAGACAAAGACCTACAATGAGCAGTTCTTC
.	TRBJ1-1	.	TRBV6-1	CASSESLVAFF	TGTGCCAGCAGTGAATCCCTTGTGGCTTTCTTT
.	TRBJ2-3	.	TRBV7-2	CASSLVAGLTDTQYF	TGTGCCAGCAGCTTAGTGGCGGGCCTCACAGATACGCAGTATTTT
.	TRBJ1-4	.	TRBV28	CASRTEGQQLNEKLFF	TGTGCCAGCAGGACCGAAGGACAGCAACTTAATGAAAAACTGTTTTTT
.	TRBJ2-3	TRBD2	TRBV28	CASSLRLAGPGTDTQYF	TGTGCCAGCAGTCTGAGACTAGCGGGGCCAGGCACAGATACGCAGTATTTT
.	TRBJ1-3	.	TRBV6-5	CASSYGGSSSGNTIYF	TGTGCCAGCAGTTACGGGGGGTCCTCCTCTGGAAACACCATATATTTT
.	TRBJ1-2	TRBD1	TRBV5-1	CASSLDRGHYTF	TGCGCCAGCAGCTTGGACAGGGGTCACTACACCTTC
.	TRBJ1-1	TRBD1	TRBV9	CASSVPGQDTEAFF	TGTGCCAGCAGCGTGCCGGGACAGGACACTGAAGCTTTCTTT
.	TRBJ2-7	.	TRBV28	CASSTPSGQGYDEQYF	TGTGCCAGCAGCACTCCGTCAGGGCAGGGGTACGACGAGCAGTACTTC
.	TRBJ1-1	.	TRBV6-5	CASRADSHTEAFF	TGTGCCAGCAGAGCCGACAGCCACACTGAAGCTTTCTTT
few	TRBJ2-7	.	TRBV3-1/TRBV3-2	CASSQDRTRVNEQYF	TGTGCCAGCAGCCAAGATAGGACAAGAGTGAACGAGCAGTACTTC
.	TRBJ2-5	.	TRBV13	CASSLRLTGPFGTQYF	TGTGCCAGCAGCCTCAGACTGACAGGTCCCTTTGGGACCCAGTACTTC
.	TRBJ2-3	TRBD2	TRBV28	CASSPAGGTDTQYF	TGTGCCAGCAGTCCCGCGGGGGGCACAGATACGCAGTATTTT
.	TRBJ1-1	.	TRBV6-5	CASKAGPRTEAFF	TGTGCCAGCAAGGCAGGGCCCAGGACTGAAGCTTTCTTT
.	TRBJ2-3	TRBD2	TRBV2	CASSEVRGGRTDTQYF	TGTGCCAGCAGTGAGGTGCGGGGGGGCCGGACAGATACGCAGTATTTT
.	TRBJ1-4	TRBD1	TRBV24-1	CATSDPGQGFEKLFF	TGTGCCACCAGTGACCCGGGACAGGGTTTCGAAAAACTGTTTTTT
.	TRBJ1-2	.	TRBV30	CAWSPQYGGSYGYTF	TGTGCCTGGAGCCCCCAGTATGGGGGGTCCTATGGCTACACCTTC
once	TRBJ2-3	.	TRBV4-2	CASSEGTAGDTQYF	TGTGCCAGCAGCGAAGGGACCGCGGGGGATACGCAGTATTTT
.	TRBJ2-3	.	TRBV7-2	CASSPRHRVTDTQYF	TGTGCCAGCAGCCCCCGACACAGGGTAACAGATACGCAGTATTTT
once	TRBJ2-3	TRBD1	TRBV18	CASSPTGGDTDTQYF	TGTGCCAGCTCACCGACAGGGGGAGACACAGATACGCAGTATTTT
.	TRBJ1-5	TRBD1	TRBV15	CATSRDAQGTTNQPQHF	TGTGCCACCAGCAGAGATGCACAGGGGACAACCAATCAGCCCCAGCATTTT
.	TRBJ2-4	.	TRBV5-4	CASSLSGSTQNIQYF	TGTGCCAGCAGCTTGTCGGGGTCGACTCAAAACATTCAGTACTTC
.	TRBJ2-2	.	TRBV30	CAWRPQANTGELFF	TGTGCCTGGAGGCCCCAGGCGAACACCGGGGAGCTGTTTTTT
.	TRBJ2-1	.	TRBV27	CASSFKGTRGDEQFF	TGTGCCAGCAGTTTCAAAGGGACGCGGGGCGATGAGCAGTTCTTC
.	TRBJ1-6	.	TRBV30	CAWSALVRPGGSPLHF	TGTGCCTGGAGTGCGCTTGTAAGGCCCGGCGGTTCACCCCTCCACTTT
.	TRBJ1-1	.	TRBV19	CASSNQGQFEAFF	TGTGCCAGTAGTAACCAAGGACAATTTGAAGCTTTCTTT
.	TRBJ2-7	.	TRBV3-1/TRBV3-2	CASSQAGFRYEQYF	TGTGCCAGCAGCCAAGCGGGGTTTCGGTACGAGCAGTACTTC
few	TRBJ1-6	.	TRBV6-6	CASSNRQPGNSPLHF	TGTGCCAGCAGTAACCGACAGCCCGGGAATTCACCCCTCCACTTT